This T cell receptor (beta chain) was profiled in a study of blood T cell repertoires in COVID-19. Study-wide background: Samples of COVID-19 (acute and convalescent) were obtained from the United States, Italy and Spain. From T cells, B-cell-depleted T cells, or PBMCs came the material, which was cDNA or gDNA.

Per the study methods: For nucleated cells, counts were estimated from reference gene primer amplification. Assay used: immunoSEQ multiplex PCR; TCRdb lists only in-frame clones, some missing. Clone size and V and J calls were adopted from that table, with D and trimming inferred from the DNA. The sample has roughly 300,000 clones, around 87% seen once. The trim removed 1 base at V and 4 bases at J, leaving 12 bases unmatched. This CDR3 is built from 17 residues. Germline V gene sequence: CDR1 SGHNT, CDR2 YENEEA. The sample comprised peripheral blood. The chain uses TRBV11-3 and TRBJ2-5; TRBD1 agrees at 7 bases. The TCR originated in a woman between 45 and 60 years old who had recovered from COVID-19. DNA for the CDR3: TGTGCCAGCAGCTTAGGGATAATTGACAGGGTAACAGAGACCCAGTACTTC. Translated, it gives CASSLGIIDRVTETQYF.